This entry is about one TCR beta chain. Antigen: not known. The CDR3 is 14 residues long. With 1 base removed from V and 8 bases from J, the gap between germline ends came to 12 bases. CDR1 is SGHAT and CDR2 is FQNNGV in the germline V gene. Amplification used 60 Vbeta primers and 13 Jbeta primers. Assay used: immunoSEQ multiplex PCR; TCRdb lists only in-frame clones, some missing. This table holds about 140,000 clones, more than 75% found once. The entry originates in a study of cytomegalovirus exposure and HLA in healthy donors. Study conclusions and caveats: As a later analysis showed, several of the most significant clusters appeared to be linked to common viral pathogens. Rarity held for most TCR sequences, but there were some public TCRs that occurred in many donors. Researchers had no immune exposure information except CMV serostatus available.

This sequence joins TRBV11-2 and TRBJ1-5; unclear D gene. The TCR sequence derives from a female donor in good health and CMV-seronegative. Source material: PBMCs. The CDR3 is CASSLVGEGEPQHF. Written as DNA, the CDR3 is TGTGCCAGCAGCTTAGTCGGAGAAGGCGAGCCCCAGCATTTT.